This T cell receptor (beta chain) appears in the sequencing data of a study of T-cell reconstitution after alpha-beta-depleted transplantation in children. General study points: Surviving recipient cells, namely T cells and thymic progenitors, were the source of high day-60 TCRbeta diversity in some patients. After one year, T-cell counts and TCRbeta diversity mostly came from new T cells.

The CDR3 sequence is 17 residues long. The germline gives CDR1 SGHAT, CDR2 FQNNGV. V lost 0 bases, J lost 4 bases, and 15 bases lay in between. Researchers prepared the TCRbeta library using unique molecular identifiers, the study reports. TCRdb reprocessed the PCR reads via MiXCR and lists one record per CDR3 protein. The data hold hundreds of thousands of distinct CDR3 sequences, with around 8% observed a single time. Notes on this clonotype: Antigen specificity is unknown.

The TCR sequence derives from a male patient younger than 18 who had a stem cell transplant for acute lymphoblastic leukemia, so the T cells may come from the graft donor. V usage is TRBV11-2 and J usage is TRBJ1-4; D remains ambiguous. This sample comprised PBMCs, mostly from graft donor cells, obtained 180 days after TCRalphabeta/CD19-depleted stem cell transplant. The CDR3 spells CASSLDQMMDRNEKLFF. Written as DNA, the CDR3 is TGTGCCAGCAGCTTAGATCAGATGATGGACCGTAATGAAAAACTGTTTTTT.